This T cell receptor beta chain emerged from a study of T-cell reconstitution after alpha-beta-depleted transplantation in children. This clonotype was seen ten or more times. The antigen is not known. Unique molecular identifiers were used in preparing the TCRbeta library. TCRdb used MiXCR to reprocess the PCR reads, holding one entry per CDR3 protein. Of 600,000 to 800,000 distinct CDR3 sequences listed, around 13% are singletons. The CDR3 is 15 amino acids. Germline CDR1 and CDR2: SGDLS and YYNGEE. Trimming at V came to 2 bases and at J to 6 bases, leaving 5 bases not matched to a gene. Study-wide findings and caveats: T-cell counts and diversity at one year following transplant were attributed mainly to newly produced T cells. Some patients' high day-60 TCRbeta diversity was traced to surviving recipient T cells and thymic progenitors. By about two months after transplant, alpha-beta T cells reportedly arose from several hundred graft clones that had expanded.

The source material was PBMCs, sampled before TCRalphabeta/CD19-depleted stem cell transplant. The clonotype originates from a girl aged 2-15 years with congenital amegakaryocytic thrombocytopenia, due to receive a stem cell transplant. This chain uses TRBV9 with TRBJ1-5, with 10 nucleotides matching TRBD1. CDR3 coding DNA: TGTGCCAGCAGCGTCGGACAGGGGGTCGGTCAGCCCCAGCATTTT. Its protein is CASSVGQGVGQPQHF.